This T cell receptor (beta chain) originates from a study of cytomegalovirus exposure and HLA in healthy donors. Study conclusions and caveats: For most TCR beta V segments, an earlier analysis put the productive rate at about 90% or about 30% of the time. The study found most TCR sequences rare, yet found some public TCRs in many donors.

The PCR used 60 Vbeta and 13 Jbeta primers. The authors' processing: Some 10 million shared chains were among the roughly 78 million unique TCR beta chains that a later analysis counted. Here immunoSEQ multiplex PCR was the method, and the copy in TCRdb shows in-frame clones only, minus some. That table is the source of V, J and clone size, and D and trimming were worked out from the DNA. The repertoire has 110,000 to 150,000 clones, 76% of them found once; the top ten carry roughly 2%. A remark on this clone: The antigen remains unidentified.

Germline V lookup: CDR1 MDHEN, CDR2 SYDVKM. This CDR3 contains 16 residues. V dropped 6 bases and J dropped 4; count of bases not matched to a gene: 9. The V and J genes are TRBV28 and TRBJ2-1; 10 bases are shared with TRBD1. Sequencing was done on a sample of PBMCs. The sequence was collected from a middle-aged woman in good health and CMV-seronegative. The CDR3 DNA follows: TGTGCCAGCAGGGGACAGGGGCGTCGGGTATACAATGAGCAGTTCTTC. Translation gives CASRGQGRRVYNEQFF.